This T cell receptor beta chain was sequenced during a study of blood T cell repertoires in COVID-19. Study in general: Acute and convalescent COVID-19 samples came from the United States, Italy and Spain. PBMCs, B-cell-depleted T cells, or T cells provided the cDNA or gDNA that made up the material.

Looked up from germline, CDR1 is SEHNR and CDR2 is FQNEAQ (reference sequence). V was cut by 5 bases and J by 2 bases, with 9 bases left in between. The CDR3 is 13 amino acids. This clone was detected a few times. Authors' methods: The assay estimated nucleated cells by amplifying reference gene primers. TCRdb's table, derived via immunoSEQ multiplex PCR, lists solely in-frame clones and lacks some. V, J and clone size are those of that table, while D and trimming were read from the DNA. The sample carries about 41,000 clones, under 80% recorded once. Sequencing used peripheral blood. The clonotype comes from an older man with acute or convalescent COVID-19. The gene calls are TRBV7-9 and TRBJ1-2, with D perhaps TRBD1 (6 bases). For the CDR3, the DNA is TGTGCCAGCAGCCGACAGGAGAACTATGGCTACACCTTC. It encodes CASSRQENYGYTF.